The next 7 T cell receptor beta chains were all read from a single sample in a study of blood T cell repertoires in COVID-19. Clones were read by immunoSEQ multiplex PCR, and TCRdb kept only the in-frame ones, dropping some. The table lists about 300,000 clones, 70% to 90% of them singletons, with about 1.2% in the top ten. Sequencing used peripheral blood. Every receptor here comes from a man in his 70s with acute or convalescent COVID-19.

CDR3 sequence reads: CASSYGGARFWETQYF. For the CDR3, the DNA is TGTGCCAGCAGTTACGGGGGGGCTCGTTTTTGGGAGACCCAGTACTTC. The chain recombines TRBV6-2 or TRBV6-3 with TRBJ2-5; a possible D gene is TRBD2 (7 bases). CDR1 and CDR2 from the germline V gene are MNHEY and SVGEGT. V gave up 2 bases and J gave up 5 bases, with 18 bases separating them. This CDR3 contains 16 residues.

The gene calls are TRBV2 and TRBJ1-6; no firm D call. The germline gives CDR1 SNHLY, CDR2 FYNNEI. V was cut by 6 bases and J by 7 bases, with 13 bases left in between. The CDR3 has 14 amino acids. The CDR3 region is CASREGLANSPLHF. CDR3 coding DNA: TGTGCCAGCAGAGAGGGCCTTGCCAATTCACCCCTCCACTTT.

The chain combines TRBV5-1 with TRBJ2-5, with 15 nucleotides matching TRBD2. The CDR3 sequence is 17 residues long. Trimming removed 4 bases from V and 4 bases from J; junction bases left unmatched: 8. Germline CDR1 is SGHRS and CDR2 is YFSETQ. CDR3 residues: CASSPGLAGGSGETQYF. The CDR3 nucleotides are TGCGCCAGCAGCCCCGGACTAGCGGGAGGGAGCGGAGAGACCCAGTACTTC.

This clone was detected once. This sequence joins TRBV5-1 and TRBJ2-1; 12 positions agree with TRBD2. J lost 8 bases, V lost 0 bases, and 6 bases had no gene match. The CDR3 extends over 16 amino acids. Germline V CDR1 and CDR2: SGHRS, YFSETQ. The CDR3 region has the DNA TGCGCCAGCAGCTTGGTGGCTAGCGGGAGGGCCGATGAGCAGTTCTTC. It translates to CASSLVASGRADEQFF.

This chain uses TRBV24-1 with TRBJ1-2; perhaps TRBD1 as D (5 bases). In germline, CDR1 is KGHDR, CDR2 SFDVKD. CDR3 length: 13 amino acids. Between the trimmed V and J ends, which lost 5 bases and 3 bases, there was a span of 9 bases. CDR3 in DNA: TGTGCCACCAGTGCAGGGTCTGACTATGGCTACACCTTC. Its protein is CATSAGSDYGYTF.

The V call is TRBV21-1, the J call TRBJ2-7; the table assigns TRBD1, which was not confirmed against the DNA. TRBV21-1 is noted as a pseudogene. There are 14 residues in the CDR3. The CDR3 nucleotides read TGTGCCAGCACAACGTTCAGGCGATACTACGAGCAGTACTTC. Protein product: CASTTFRRYYEQYF.

The chain couples TRBV24-1 to TRBJ2-2, with a weak D call TRBD2 (6 bases). The CDR3 totals 15 residues. V was clipped by 3 bases and J by 2 bases, with 9 bases between them. Germline-derived CDR1 and CDR2 are KGHDR and SFDVKD. The CDR3 here is CATSDPGRNTGELFF. CDR3 bases: TGTGCCACCAGTGATCCCGGGAGAAACACCGGGGAGCTGTTTTTT.